The clone carrying this TCR beta chain has a handful of counts. Antigen specificity is unknown. This entry belongs to a study of vaccination and CD4 T cells after COVID-19. For the study at large: Participants received two doses of either BNT162b2 or mRNA-1273 vaccine.

The treatment was: roughly ten-day PBMC culture with coronavirus spike peptide pools or control peptides (ViraFEST assay). Trimming removed 0 bases from V and 2 bases from J, with 7 bases in between. Looked up from germline, CDR1 is MNHNS and CDR2 is SASEGT. The CDR3 consists of 14 residues. Sequenced with the Oncomine TCR Beta short-read assay was DNA taken from cultured CD4+ T cells. Genomic DNA was taken out of cultured CD4+ T cells by extraction. TCRdb used MiXCR to reprocess the PCR reads, holding one entry per CDR3 protein. The sample has some 25,000 distinct CDR3 sequences, around three fifths seen once.

V gene TRBV6-1 combines with J gene TRBJ1-1; D possibly corresponds to TRBD1 (5 bases). Sample: CD4+ T cells from blood, cultured in vitro. The source of this sequence is a human donor who had recovered from COVID-19. This CDR3 is CASSEAGVNTEAFF. In nucleotides, the CDR3 is TGTGCCAGCAGTGAAGCGGGGGTTAACACTGAAGCTTTCTTT.